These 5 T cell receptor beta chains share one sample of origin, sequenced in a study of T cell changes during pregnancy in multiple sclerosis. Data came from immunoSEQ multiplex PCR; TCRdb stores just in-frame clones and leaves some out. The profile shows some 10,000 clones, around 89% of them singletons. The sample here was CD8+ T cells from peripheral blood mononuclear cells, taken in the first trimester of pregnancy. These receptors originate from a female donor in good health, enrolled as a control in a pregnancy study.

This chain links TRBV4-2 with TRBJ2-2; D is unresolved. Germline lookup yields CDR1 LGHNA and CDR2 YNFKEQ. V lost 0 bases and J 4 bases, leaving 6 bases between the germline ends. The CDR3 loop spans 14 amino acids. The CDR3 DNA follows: TGTGCCAGCAGCCAAGAATCTTCCACCGGGGAGCTGTTTTTT. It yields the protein CASSQESSTGELFF.

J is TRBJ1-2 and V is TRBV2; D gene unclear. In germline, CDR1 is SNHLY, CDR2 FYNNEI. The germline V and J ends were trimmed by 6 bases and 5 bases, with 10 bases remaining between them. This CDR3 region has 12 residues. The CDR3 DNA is TGTGCCAGCAGCTTCGACAAGTATGGCTACACCTTC. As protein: CASSFDKYGYTF.

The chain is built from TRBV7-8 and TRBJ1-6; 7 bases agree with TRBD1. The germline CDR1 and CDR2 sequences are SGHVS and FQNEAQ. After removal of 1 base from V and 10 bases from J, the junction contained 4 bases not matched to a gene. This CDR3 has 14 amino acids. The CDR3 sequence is CASSLGDSGSPLHF. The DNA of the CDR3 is TGTGCCAGCAGCTTAGGGGACAGCGGCTCACCCCTCCACTTT. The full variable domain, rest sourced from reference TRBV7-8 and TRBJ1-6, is GAGVSQSPRYKVAKRGQDVALRCDPISGHVSLFWYQQALGQGPEFLTYFQNEAQLDKSGLPSDRFFAERPEGSVSTLKIQRTQQEDSAVYLCASSLGDSGSPLHFGNGTRLTVT.

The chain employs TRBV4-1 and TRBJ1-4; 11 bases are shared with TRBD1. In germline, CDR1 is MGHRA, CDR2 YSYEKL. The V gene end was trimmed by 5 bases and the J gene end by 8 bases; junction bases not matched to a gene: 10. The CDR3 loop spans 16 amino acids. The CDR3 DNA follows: TGCGCCAGCAGCTGGGGGACCGGGACAGGGGGAGAAAAACTGTTTTTT. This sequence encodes CASSWGTGTGGEKLFF.

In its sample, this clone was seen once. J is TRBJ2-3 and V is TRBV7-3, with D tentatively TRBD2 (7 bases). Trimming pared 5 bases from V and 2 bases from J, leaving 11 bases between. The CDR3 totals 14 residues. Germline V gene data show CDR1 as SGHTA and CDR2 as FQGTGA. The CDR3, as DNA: TGTGCCAGCAGCCCGGGGGGCCACACAGATACGCAGTATTTT. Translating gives CASSPGGHTDTQYF.